Sequencing of this TCR beta chain was carried out in a study of T-cell reconstitution after alpha-beta-depleted transplantation in children. The study's findings and limits: Where some patients showed high TCRbeta diversity at day 60, it came from recipient T cells and thymic progenitors that had survived. Most T-cell counts and diversity one year after the transplant came from T cells that were newly produced. Reportedly, only several hundred clones from non-depleted graft cells drove alpha-beta T-cell counts at about two months.

CDR3 length: 13 residues. Trimming stripped 4 bases from V and 3 bases from J, with 13 bases between. Germline assignment: CDR1 DFQATT and CDR2 SNEGSKA (reference sequence). Unique molecular identifiers were used to barcode this TCRbeta library. MiXCR, applied by TCRdb to the PCR reads, yields one record per CDR3 protein. The sample shows about 440,000 distinct CDR3 sequences, approximately 42% of them seen only once. Notes on this clonotype: Its antigen remains unknown.

The TCR was taken from a girl aged 2 to 9 with aplastic anemia, due to receive a stem cell transplant. The sample was PBMCs, taken before TCRalphabeta/CD19-depleted stem cell transplant. J is TRBJ2-7 and V is TRBV20-1; D may be TRBD2 (5 bases). The CDR3 protein is CSAKGRGGYEQYF. DNA for the CDR3: TGCAGTGCTAAAGGACGGGGTGGCTACGAGCAGTACTTC.